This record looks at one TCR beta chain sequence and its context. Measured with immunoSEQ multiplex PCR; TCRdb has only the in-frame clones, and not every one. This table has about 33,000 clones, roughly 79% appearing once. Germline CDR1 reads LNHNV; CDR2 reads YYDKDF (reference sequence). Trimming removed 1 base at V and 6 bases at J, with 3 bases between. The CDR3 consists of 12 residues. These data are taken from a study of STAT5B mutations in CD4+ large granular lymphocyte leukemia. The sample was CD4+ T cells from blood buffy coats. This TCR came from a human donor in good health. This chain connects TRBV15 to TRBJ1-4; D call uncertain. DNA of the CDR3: TGTGCCACCAGCAGAGCACATGAAAAACTGTTTTTT. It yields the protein CATSRAHEKLFF.